The clone carrying this T cell receptor beta chain appeared a single time. Clones were read by immunoSEQ multiplex PCR, and TCRdb kept only the in-frame ones, dropping some. The data show 310,000 or so clones, with roughly 90% seen just once and about 10% held by the top ten. The data originate from a study of blood T cell repertoires in COVID-19. The CDR3 covers 14 residues. CDR1 and CDR2 (germline): SGHRS, YFSETQ. The junction had 0 bases not matched to a gene; V was cut back by 0 bases and J by 7 bases. This clonotype was sampled from a woman in her twenties or thirties with COVID-19, enrolled during active disease. Sequenced material: peripheral blood. The chain carries TRBV5-1 and TRBJ1-6; 8 bases fit TRBD1. In DNA form, the CDR3 reads TGCGCCAGCAGCTTGGGGGACAGGAATTCACCCCTCCACTTT. It yields the protein CASSLGDRNSPLHF.